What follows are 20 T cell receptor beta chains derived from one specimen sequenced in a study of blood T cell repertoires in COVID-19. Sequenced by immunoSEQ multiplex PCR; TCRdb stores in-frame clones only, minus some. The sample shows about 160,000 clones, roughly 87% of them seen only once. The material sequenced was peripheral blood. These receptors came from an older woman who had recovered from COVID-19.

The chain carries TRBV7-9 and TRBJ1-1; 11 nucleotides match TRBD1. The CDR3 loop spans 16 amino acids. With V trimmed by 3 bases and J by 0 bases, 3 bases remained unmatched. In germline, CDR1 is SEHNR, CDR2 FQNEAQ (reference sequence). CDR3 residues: CASSLGQGVMNTEAFF. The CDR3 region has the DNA TGTGCCAGCAGCTTGGGACAGGGGGTTATGAACACTGAAGCTTTCTTT.

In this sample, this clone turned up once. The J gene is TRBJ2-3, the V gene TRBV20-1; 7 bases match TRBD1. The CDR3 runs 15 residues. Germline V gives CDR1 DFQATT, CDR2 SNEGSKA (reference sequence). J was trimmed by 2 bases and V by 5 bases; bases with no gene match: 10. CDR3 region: CSAGDREGVTDTQYF. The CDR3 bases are TGCAGTGCTGGTGACAGGGAAGGCGTCACAGATACGCAGTATTTT.

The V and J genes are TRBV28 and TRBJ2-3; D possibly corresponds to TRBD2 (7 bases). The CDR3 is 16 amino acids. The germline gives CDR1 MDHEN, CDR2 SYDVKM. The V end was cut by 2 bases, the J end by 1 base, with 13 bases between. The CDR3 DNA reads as TGTGCCAGCAGTTTACTGGGGGCGGGGGGCACAGATACGCAGTATTTT. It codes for CASSLLGAGGTDTQYF.

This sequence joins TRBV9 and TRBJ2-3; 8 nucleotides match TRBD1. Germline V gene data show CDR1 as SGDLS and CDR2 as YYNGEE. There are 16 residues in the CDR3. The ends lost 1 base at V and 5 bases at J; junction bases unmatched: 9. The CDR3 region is CASSVQGARVGDTQYF. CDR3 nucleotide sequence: TGTGCCAGCAGCGTACAGGGGGCAAGGGTAGGAGATACGCAGTATTTT.

CDR3 nucleotides: TGTGCCAGCAGCTTGGGACGGACTAGGGACTATGGCTACACCTTC. It encodes CASSLGRTRDYGYTF. V is TRBV5-4 and J is TRBJ1-2; D is unresolved. Germline CDR1 and CDR2: SGHNT and YYREEE (reference sequence). V gave up 0 bases and J gave up 3 bases, with 12 bases separating them. This CDR3 comprises 15 residues.

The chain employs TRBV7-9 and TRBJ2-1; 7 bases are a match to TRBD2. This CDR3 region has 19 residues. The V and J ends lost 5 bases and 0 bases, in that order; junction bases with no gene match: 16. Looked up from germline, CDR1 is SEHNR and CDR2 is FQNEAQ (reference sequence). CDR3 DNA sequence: TGTGCCAGCAGCACTCCATATGGGGGGGTCCTAAGCTCCTACAATGAGCAGTTCTTC. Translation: CASSTPYGGVLSSYNEQFF. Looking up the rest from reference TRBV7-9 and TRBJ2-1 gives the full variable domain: DTGVSQNPRHKITKRGQNVTFRCDPISEHNRLYWYRQTLGQGPEFLTYFQNEAQLEKSRLLSDRFSAERPKGSFSTLEIQRTEQGDSAMYLCASSTPYGGVLSSYNEQFFGPGTRLTVL.

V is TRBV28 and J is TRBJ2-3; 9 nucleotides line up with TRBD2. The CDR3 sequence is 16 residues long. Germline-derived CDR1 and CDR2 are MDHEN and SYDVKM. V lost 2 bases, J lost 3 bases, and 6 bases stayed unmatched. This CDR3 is CASSLLGTSYTDTQYF. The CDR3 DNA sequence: TGTGCCAGCAGTTTACTAGGGACTAGCTATACAGATACGCAGTATTTT. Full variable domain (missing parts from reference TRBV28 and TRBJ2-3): DVKVTQSSRYLVKRTGEKVFLECVQDMDHENMFWYRQDPGLGLRLIYFSYDVKMKEKGDIPEGYSVSREKKERFSLILESASTNQTSMYLCASSLLGTSYTDTQYFGPGTRLTVL.

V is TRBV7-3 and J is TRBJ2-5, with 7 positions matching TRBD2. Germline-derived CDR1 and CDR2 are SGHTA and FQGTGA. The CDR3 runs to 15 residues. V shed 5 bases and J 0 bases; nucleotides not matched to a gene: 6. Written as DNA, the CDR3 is TGTGCCAGCAGCCCGGGACTATTGTACCAAGAGACCCAGTACTTC. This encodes CASSPGLLYQETQYF. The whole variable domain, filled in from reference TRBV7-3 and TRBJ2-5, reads GAGVSQTPSNKVTEKGKYVELRCDPISGHTALYWYRQSLGQGPEFLIYFQGTGAADDSGLPNDRFFAVRPEGSVSTLKIQRTERGDSAVYLCASSPGLLYQETQYFGPGTRLLVL.

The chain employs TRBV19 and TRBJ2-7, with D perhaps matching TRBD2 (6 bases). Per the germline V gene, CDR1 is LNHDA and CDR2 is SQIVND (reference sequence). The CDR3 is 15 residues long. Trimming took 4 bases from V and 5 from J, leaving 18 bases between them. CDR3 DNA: TGTGCCAGTAGTACTTCGGGAGCGACGGGCGACGAGCAGTACTTC. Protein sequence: CASSTSGATGDEQYF.

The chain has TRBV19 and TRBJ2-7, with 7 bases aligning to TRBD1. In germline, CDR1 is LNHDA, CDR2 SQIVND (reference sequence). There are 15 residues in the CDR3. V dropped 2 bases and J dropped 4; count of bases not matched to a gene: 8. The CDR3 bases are TGTGCCAGTAGTATATATGGGACAGAGTATTACGAGCAGTACTTC. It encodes CASSIYGTEYYEQYF. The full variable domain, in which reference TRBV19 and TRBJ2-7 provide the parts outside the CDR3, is DGGITQSPKYLFRKEGQNVTLSCEQNLNHDAMYWYRQDPGQGLRLIYYSQIVNDFQKGDIAEGYSVSREKKESFPLTVTSAQKNPTAFYLCASSIYGTEYYEQYFGPGTRLTVT.

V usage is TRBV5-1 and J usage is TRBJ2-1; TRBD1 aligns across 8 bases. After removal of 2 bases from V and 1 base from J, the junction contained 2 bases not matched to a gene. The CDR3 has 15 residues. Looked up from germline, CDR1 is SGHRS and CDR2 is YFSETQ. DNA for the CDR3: TGCGCCAGCAGCTTAGACAGGGGTTCCTACAATGAGCAGTTCTTC. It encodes CASSLDRGSYNEQFF.

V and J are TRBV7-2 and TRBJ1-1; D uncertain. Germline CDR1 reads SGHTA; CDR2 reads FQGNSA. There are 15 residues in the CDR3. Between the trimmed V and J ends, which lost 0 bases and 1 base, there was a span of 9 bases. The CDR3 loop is CASSLAPPGNTEAFF. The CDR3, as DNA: TGTGCCAGCAGCTTAGCGCCCCCGGGGAACACTGAAGCTTTCTTT.

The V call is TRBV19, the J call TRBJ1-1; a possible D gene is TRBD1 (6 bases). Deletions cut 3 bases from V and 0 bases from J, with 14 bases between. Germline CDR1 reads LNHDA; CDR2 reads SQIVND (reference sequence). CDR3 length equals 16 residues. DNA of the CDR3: TGTGCCAGTAGTATCATGGACAGCCGCATGAACACTGAAGCTTTCTTT. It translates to CASSIMDSRMNTEAFF.

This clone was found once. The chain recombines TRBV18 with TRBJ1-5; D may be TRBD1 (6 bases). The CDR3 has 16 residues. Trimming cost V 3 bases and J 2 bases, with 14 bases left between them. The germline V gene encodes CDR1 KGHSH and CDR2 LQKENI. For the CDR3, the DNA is TGTGCCAGCTCACCTTTGAGGGGGATCGGCAATCAGCCCCAGCATTTT. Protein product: CASSPLRGIGNQPQHF.

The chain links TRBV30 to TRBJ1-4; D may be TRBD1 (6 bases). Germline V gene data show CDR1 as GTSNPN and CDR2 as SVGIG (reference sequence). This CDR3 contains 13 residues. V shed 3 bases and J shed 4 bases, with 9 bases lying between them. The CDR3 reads CAWSLRGNEKLFF. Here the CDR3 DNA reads TGTGCCTGGAGCCTCAGGGGTAATGAAAAACTGTTTTTT.

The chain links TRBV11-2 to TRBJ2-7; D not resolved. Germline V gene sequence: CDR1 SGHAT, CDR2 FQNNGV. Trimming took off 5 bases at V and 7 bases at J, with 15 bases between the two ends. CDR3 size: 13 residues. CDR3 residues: CASSPRLREEQYF. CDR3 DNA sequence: TGTGCCAGCAGCCCCCGACTCCGAGAGGAGCAGTACTTC. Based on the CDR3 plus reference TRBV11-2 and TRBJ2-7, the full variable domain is EAGVAQSPRYKIIEKRQSVAFWCNPISGHATLYWYQQILGQGPKLLIQFQNNGVVDDSQLPKDRFSAERLKGVDSTLKIQPAKLEDSAVYLCASSPRLREEQYFGPGTRLTVT.

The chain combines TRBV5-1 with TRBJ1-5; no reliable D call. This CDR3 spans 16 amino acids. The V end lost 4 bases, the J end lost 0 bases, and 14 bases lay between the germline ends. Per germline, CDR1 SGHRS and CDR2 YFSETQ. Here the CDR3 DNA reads TGCGCCAGCAGCGTTAGCGGCTCATATAGCAATCAGCCCCAGCATTTT. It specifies CASSVSGSYSNQPQHF. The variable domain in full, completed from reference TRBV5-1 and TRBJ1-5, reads KAGVTQTPRYLIKTRGQQVTLSCSPISGHRSVSWYQQTPGQGLQFLFEYFSETQRNKGNFPGRFSGRQFSNSRSEMNVSTLELGDSALYLCASSVSGSYSNQPQHFGDGTRLSIL.

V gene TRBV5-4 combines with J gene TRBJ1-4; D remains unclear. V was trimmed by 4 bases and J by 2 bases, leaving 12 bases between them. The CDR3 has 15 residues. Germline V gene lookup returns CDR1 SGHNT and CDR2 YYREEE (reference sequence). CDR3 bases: TGTGCCAGCAGCCGAACCTTCGGGACTAATGAAAAACTGTTTTTT. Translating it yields CASSRTFGTNEKLFF.

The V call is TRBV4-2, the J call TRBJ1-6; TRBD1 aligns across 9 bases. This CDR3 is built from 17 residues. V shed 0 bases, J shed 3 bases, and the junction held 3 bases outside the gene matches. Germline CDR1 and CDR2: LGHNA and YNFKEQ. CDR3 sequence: CASSQEGGQGYNSPLHF. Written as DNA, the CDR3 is TGTGCCAGCAGCCAAGAAGGGGGACAGGGCTATAATTCACCCCTCCACTTT.

The CDR3 sequence is CASPRQEVTDTQYF. CDR3 DNA: TGTGCCAGCCCTCGACAGGAGGTCACAGATACGCAGTATTTT. J is TRBJ2-3 and V is TRBV19, with D perhaps matching TRBD1 (6 bases). The CDR3 is 14 amino acids. Germline V CDR1 and CDR2: LNHDA, SQIVND (reference sequence). V was cut by 9 bases and J by 2 bases, with 15 bases left in between.